These 8 T cell receptor beta chains came from one sample sequenced in a study of beta chain features in type 1 diabetes (dated by TCRdb to 2017 to 2018). The library was obtained by the immunoSEQ multiplex PCR assay. All of the isolated RNA was reverse transcribed with the High Capacity cDNA Reverse Transcription Kit, so expressed TCRB transcripts were sequenced. TCRdb retrieved this table from immuneACCESS and kept in-frame rearrangements only. Not all clones are present; in checked studies, unresolved V genes account for under half, and no reason is known for the remainder. In this sample the table shows more than 300,000 clones, roughly 8% of which occur a single time. The leading ten clones occupy 0.44% of the sample. Specimen: central memory CD4+ T cells from blood. The source of these receptors is a woman younger than 35 in good health.

J is TRBJ2-5 and V is TRBV19, with a possible D match to TRBD2 (5 bases). V was pared by 4 bases and J by 2 bases, with 17 bases between. Germline loops: CDR1 LNHDA, CDR2 SQIVND (reference sequence). The CDR3 covers 16 residues. The CDR3 nucleotides read TGTGCCAGTAGTAGACGCGGTGGCACGGGGCAAGAGACCCAGTACTTC. The encoded protein is CASSRRGGTGQETQYF.

This clone was detected only a few times. The chain has TRBV19 and TRBJ2-1, with 9 bases fitting TRBD1. V lost 8 bases, J lost 6 bases, and 5 bases stayed unmatched. This CDR3 contains 13 residues. The germline CDR1 and CDR2 sequences are LNHDA and SQIVND (reference sequence). The CDR3 nucleotides are TGTGCCAGTCGCAGACAGGGGGGCAATGAGCAGTTCTTC. As protein: CASRRQGGNEQFF.

This clone was seen a few times. The chain carries TRBV5-1 and TRBJ1-5, with 7 bases identical to TRBD1. Germline CDR1 is SGHRS and CDR2 is YFSETQ. V dropped 1 base and J dropped 5; count of bases not matched to a gene: 0. This CDR3 region has 13 residues. CDR3 amino acids: CASSLTGDQPQHF. In DNA form, the CDR3 reads TGCGCCAGCAGCTTGACAGGGGATCAGCCCCAGCATTTT.

The rearrangement links TRBV6-6 to TRBJ1-2; TRBD1 agrees at 11 bases. The CDR3 runs to 14 residues. V trimming: 0 bases; J trimming: 8 bases; junction bases outside the gene matches: 2. CDR1 MNHNY and CDR2 SVGAGI come from the germline V gene (reference sequence). CDR3 sequence (DNA): TGTGCCAGCAGTTACTCGGGGACAGGGGGAGGCTACACCTTC. Translation: CASSYSGTGGGYTF.

There are a few counts of this clone. The chain carries TRBV10-3 and TRBJ2-1; 7 bases line up with TRBD1. The ends lost 6 bases at V and 4 bases at J; junction bases unmatched: 6. The CDR3 runs to 14 residues. From germline, CDR1 is ENHRY and CDR2 SYGVKD. CDR3 in amino acids: CAISRDRNYNEQFF. The CDR3 DNA is TGTGCCATCAGCCGGGACAGAAATTACAATGAGCAGTTCTTC.

The V and J genes are TRBV7-2 and TRBJ1-3; possible D gene TRBD1, 5 bases. The germline CDR1 and CDR2 sequences are SGHTA and FQGNSA. V gave up 5 bases and J gave up 0 bases, with 14 bases separating them. This CDR3 contains 16 residues. The chain's CDR3 is CASSPRGGSSGNTIYF. The CDR3 DNA follows: TGTGCCAGCAGCCCGCGCGGGGGGAGCTCTGGAAACACCATATATTTT.

This clone was detected only a few times. V is TRBV4-2 and J is TRBJ1-2; D unclear. V was cut by 0 bases and J by 4 bases, with 15 bases left in between. Germline values: CDR1 LGHNA, CDR2 YNFKEQ. The CDR3 has 16 amino acids. The CDR3 spells CASSQDRANSAYGYTF. CDR3 coding DNA: TGTGCCAGCAGCCAAGACCGAGCGAACAGTGCCTATGGCTACACCTTC.

Only a few counts were recorded for this clone. This chain links TRBV5-5 with TRBJ2-7; D not resolved. CDR1 is SGHKS, CDR2 YYEKEE, per germline (reference sequence). This CDR3 contains 12 residues. The ends were cut back, 1 base at V and 3 bases at J, with 5 bases in the middle. CDR3 DNA sequence: TGTGCCAGCAGCTTGCAGTTCTACGAGCAGTACTTC. It codes for CASSLQFYEQYF.